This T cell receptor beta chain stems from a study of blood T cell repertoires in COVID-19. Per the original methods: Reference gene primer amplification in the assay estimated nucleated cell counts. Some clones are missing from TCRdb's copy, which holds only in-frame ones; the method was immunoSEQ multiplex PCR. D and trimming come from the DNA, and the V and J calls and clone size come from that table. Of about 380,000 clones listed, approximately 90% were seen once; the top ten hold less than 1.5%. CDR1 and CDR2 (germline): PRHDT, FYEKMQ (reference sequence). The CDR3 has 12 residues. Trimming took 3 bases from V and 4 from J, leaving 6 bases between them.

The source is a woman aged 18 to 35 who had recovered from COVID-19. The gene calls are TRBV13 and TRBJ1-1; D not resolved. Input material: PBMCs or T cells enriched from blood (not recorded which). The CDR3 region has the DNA TGTGCCAGCAGCTTCGAGGGCACTGAAGCTTTCTTT. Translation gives CASSFEGTEAFF.